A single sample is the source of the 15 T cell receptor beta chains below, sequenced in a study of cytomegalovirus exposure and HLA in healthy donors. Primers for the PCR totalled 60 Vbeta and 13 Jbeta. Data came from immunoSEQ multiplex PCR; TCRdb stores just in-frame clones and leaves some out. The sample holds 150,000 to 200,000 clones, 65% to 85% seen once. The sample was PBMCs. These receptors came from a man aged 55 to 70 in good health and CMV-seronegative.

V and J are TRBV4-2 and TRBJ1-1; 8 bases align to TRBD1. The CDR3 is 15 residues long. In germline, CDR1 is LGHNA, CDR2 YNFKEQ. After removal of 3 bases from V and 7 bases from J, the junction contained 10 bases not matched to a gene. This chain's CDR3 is CASSQAGTGAHEAFF. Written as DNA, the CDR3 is TGTGCCAGCAGCCAGGCTGGGACAGGAGCTCATGAAGCTTTCTTT.

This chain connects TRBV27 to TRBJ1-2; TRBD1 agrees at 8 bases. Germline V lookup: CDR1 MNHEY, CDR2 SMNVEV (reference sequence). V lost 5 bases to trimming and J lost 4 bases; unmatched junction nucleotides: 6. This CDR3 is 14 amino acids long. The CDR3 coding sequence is TGTGCCAGCAGTAGCCACAGGGGGTCCTATGGCTACACCTTC. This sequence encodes CASSSHRGSYGYTF.

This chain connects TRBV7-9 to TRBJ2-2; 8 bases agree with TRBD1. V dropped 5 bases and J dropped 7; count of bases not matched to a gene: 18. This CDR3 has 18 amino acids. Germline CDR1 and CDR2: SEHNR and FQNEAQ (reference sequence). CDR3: CASSPRIGAGGMDGELFF. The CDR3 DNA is TGTGCCAGCAGCCCCCGGATAGGGGCAGGGGGCATGGACGGGGAGCTGTTTTTT.

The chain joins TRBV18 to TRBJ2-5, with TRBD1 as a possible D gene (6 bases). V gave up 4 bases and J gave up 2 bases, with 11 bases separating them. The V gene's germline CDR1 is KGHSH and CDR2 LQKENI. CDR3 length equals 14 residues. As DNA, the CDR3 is TGTGCCAGCTCACTAAACAGGGTTCAAGAGACCCAGTACTTC. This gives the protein CASSLNRVQETQYF.

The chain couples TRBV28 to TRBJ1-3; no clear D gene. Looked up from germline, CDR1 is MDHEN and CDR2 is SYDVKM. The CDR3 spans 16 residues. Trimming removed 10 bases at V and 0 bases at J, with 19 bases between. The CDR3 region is CATSGRSKASGNTIYF. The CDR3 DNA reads TGTGCCACCTCGGGGAGGTCGAAGGCCTCTGGAAACACCATATATTTT.

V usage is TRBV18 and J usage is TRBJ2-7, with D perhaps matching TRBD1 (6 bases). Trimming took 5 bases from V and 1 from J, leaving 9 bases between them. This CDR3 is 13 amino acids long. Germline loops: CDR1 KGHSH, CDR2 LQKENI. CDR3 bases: TGTGCCAGCTCATCCGGACAGTCCTACGAGCAGTACTTC. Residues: CASSSGQSYEQYF.

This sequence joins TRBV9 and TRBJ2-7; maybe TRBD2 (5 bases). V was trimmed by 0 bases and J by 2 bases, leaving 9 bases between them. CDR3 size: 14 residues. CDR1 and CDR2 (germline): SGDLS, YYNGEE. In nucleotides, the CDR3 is TGTGCCAGCAGCGTAGAAGAGGGCCCCTACGAGCAGTACTTC. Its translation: CASSVEEGPYEQYF.

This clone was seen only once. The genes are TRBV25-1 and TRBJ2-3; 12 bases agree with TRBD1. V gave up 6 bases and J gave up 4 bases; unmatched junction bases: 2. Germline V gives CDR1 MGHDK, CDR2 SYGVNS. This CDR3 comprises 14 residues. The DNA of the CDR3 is TGTGCCAGCAGGGGGACAGGGGGCCCAGATACGCAGTATTTT. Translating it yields CASRGTGGPDTQYF. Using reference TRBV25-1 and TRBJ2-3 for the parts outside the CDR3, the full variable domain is EADIYQTPRYLVIGTGKKITLECSQTMGHDKMYWYQQDPGMELHLIHYSYGVNSTEKGDLSSESTVSRIRTEHFPLTLESARPSHTSQYLCASRGTGGPDTQYFGPGTRLTVL.

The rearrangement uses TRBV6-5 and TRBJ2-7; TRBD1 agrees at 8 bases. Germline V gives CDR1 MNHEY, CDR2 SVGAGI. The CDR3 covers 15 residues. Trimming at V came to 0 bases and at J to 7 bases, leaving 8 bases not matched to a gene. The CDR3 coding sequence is TGTGCCAGCAGTTACTCGGTGTCAGGGGGCCGGGAGCAGTACTTC. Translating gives CASSYSVSGGREQYF.

The CDR3 protein is CASSATGLAEGFSYEQYF. CDR3 DNA: TGTGCCAGCAGCGCAACGGGACTAGCGGAAGGATTTTCCTACGAGCAGTACTTC. The chain is built from TRBV5-6 and TRBJ2-7, with TRBD2 identical over 11 bases. This CDR3 has 18 residues. From germline, CDR1 is SGHDT and CDR2 YYEEEE. The V and J ends lost 4 bases and 1 base, in that order; junction bases with no gene match: 13.

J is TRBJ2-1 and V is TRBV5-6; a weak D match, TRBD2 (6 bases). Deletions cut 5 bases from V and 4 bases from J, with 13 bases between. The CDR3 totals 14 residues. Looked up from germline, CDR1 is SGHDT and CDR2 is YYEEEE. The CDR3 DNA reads TGTGCCAGCAGTCGGGGGACCCCATACAATGAGCAGTTCTTC. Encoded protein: CASSRGTPYNEQFF.

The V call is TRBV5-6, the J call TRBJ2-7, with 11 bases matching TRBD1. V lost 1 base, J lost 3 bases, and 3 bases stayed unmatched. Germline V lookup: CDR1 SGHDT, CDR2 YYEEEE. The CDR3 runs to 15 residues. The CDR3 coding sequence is TGTGCCAGCAGCTTGTTGGGGACAGGGGGCTACGAGCAGTACTTC. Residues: CASSLLGTGGYEQYF.

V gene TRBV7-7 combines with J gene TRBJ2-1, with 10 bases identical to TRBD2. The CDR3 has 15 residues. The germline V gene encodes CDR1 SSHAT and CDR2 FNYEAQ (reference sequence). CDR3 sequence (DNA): TGTGCTAGCGGCCCCTCTAGCGGGGGTTACAATGAGCAGTTCTTC. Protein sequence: CASGPSSGGYNEQFF.

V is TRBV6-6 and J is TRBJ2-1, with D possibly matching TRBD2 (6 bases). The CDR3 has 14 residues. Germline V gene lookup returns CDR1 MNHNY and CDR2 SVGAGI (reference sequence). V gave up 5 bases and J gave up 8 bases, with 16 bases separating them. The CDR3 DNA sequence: TGTGCCAGCAGTCCATCGACTAGAAGGGATGAGCAGTTCTTC. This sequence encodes CASSPSTRRDEQFF.

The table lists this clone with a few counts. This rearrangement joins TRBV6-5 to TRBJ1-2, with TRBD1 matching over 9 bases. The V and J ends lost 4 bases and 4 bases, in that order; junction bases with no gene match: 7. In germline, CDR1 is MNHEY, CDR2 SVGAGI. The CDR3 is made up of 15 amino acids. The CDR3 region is CASSLGQGPIYGYTF. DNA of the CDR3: TGTGCCAGCAGTTTAGGACAGGGGCCAATCTATGGCTACACCTTC.